This entry describes one T cell receptor beta chain. This CDR3 is built from 14 residues. Germline CDR1 reads SGHAT; CDR2 reads FQNNGV. This sample was taken from a study of shared clonotypes between healthy human individuals. Data came from immunoSEQ multiplex PCR; TCRdb stores just in-frame clones and leaves some out. Here the sample spans 2,500,000 or so clones, 85% to 95% being singletons. The sequence was obtained from a man between 18 and 35 years old in good health. Some clones in this sample may be carry-over from other donors' samples. The chain joins TRBV11-2 to TRBJ2-5; the match to TRBD1 covers 9 bases. The last part of the DNA fits TRBJ2-7 better; the J call may be wrong. Sequencing used naive CD4+ T cells from PBMCs. As to subset: CD45RA+ positively selected. CDR3 sequence: CASSPGTGFHEQYF. Written as DNA, the CDR3 is TGTGCCAGCAGCCCGGGGACAGGGTTCCACGAGCAGTACTTC.